A selection of T cell receptor beta chains follows, all from one sample in a study of cytomegalovirus exposure and HLA in healthy donors. The repertoire was sequenced with immunoSEQ multiplex PCR; TCRdb's copy has only in-frame clones and lacks some. The profile shows around 190,000 clones, about four fifths of them singletons. Input material: PBMCs. These receptors were obtained from a woman aged 45-59 years in good health and CMV-seronegative. Each CDR3 is given with its conserved first and last residue. A D gene is named only where the DNA matches it firmly. Clone size is stated in some rows and not others, as once, few, many or a class when expanded.

abundance	d_gene	v_gene	j_gene	CDR3aa	CDR3nt
once	TRBD1	TRBV2	TRBJ2-1	CASRTGTVRNEQFF	TGTGCCAGCAGAACCGGGACAGTCCGAAATGAGCAGTTCTTC
-	TRBD1	TRBV28	TRBJ1-2	CASSLILPGTGRGGYGYTF	TGTGCCAGCAGTCTTATTCTACCCGGGACAGGGAGAGGAGGGTATGGCTACACCTTC
-	-	TRBV28	TRBJ1-1	CASKRLLNTEAFF	TGTGCCAGCAAACGGTTGTTGAACACTGAAGCTTTCTTT
-	-	TRBV29-1	TRBJ2-5	CSSMEGRETQYF	TGCAGCTCAATGGAGGGGAGAGAGACCCAGTACTTC
-	-	TRBV9	TRBJ1-4	CASSARRGLGANEKLFF	TGTGCCAGCAGCGCAAGGCGGGGACTCGGTGCTAATGAAAAACTGTTTTTT
-	-	TRBV18	TRBJ2-5	CASSPPRFGTGTITYF	-
once	-	TRBV2	TRBJ2-5	CASSEALRGETQYF	TGTGCCAGCAGTGAAGCGCTTAGGGGGGAGACCCAGTACTTC
once	-	TRBV28	TRBJ1-4	CASSSTREEKLFF	TGTGCCAGCAGTTCGACGAGGGAGGAAAAACTGTTTTTT
-	-	TRBV5-1	TRBJ2-3	CASSDRAVLTPDTQYF	TGCGCCAGCAGCGATAGAGCGGTTCTTACCCCAGATACGCAGTATTTT
-	-	TRBV5-6	TRBJ1-3	CASSLDRGFYSGNTIYF	TGTGCCAGCAGCTTGGATAGGGGATTTTACTCTGGAAACACCATATATTTT
-	-	TRBV5-1	TRBJ2-3	CASSWAAASTDTQYF	TGCGCCAGCAGCTGGGCAGCGGCTAGCACAGATACGCAGTATTTT
-	-	TRBV5-4	TRBJ1-6	CASSLEGGSPLHF	TGTGCCAGCAGCTTGGAGGGAGGCTCACCCCTCCACTTT
once	TRBD1	TRBV28	TRBJ1-3	CASITGQGGFGNTIYF	TGTGCCAGCATTACGGGACAGGGCGGATTCGGCAACACCATATATTTT
-	-	TRBV10-1	TRBJ2-1	CASSESSSSYNEQFF	TGCGCCAGCAGTGAGTCTTCCAGCTCCTACAATGAGCAGTTCTTC
-	TRBD2	TRBV9	TRBJ2-7	CASSQGLAVSYEQYF	TGTGCCAGCAGCCAGGGACTAGCGGTCTCCTACGAGCAGTACTTC
-	-	TRBV5-6	TRBJ2-1	CASSLRYNEQFF	TGTGCCAGCAGCCTCAGATACAATGAGCAGTTCTTC
-	TRBD1	TRBV7-2	TRBJ1-2	CASSMTGGSTYGYTF	TGTGCCAGCAGCATGACAGGGGGCTCTACCTATGGCTACACCTTC
-	-	TRBV27	TRBJ1-6	CASSPDWRGPSPLHF	TGTGCCAGCAGTCCGGACTGGAGAGGCCCCTCACCCCTCCACTTT
-	TRBD2	TRBV19	TRBJ2-1	CASRGLAGGNYNEQFF	TGTGCCAGTAGAGGACTAGCGGGAGGTAACTACAATGAGCAGTTCTTC
-	-	TRBV11-2	TRBJ2-7	CASSRTDLYEQYF	TGTGCCAGCAGCCGGACAGATCTCTACGAGCAGTACTTC
-	-	TRBV11-3	TRBJ1-5	CASSLEAAQHF	TGTGCCAGCAGCTTAGAAGCGGCCCAGCATTTT
-	TRBD1	TRBV7-9	TRBJ2-7	CASSTGTVNSYEQYF	TGTGCCAGCAGTACCGGGACAGTAAACTCCTACGAGCAGTACTTC
-	-	TRBV2	TRBJ2-7	CASSATSIEQYF	TGTGCCAGCAGTGCGACTAGTATCGAGCAGTACTTC
-	-	TRBV5-6	TRBJ2-7	CASSGRTGNPYEQYF	TGTGCCAGCAGCGGTCGTACAGGGAACCCCTACGAGCAGTACTTC
few	-	TRBV27	TRBJ2-7	CASSWGQSYEQYF	TGTGCCAGCAGTTGGGGACAAAGTTACGAGCAGTACTTC
-	TRBD1	TRBV6-5	TRBJ2-7	CASSPGQGVPYEQYF	TGTGCCAGCAGCCCCGGGCAGGGGGTTCCCTACGAGCAGTACTTC
-	-	TRBV2	TRBJ2-3	CASETGDTQYF	TGTGCCAGCGAGACGGGAGATACGCAGTATTTT
-	-	TRBV2	TRBJ1-2	CASSAGPDGYTF	TGTGCCAGCAGTGCGGGTCCCGATGGCTACACCTTC
-	-	TRBV28	TRBJ2-2	CASSSRLFGNTGELFF	TGTGCCAGCAGTTCGAGGCTCTTCGGCAACACCGGGGAGCTGTTTTTT
-	-	TRBV30	TRBJ2-1	CAWGGGASSYNEQFF	TGTGCCTGGGGTGGGGGAGCGAGCTCCTACAATGAGCAGTTCTTC
-	-	TRBV15	TRBJ1-2	CATSSSHNYGYTF	TGTGCCACCAGCAGCAGTCATAACTATGGCTACACCTTC
-	-	TRBV7-9	TRBJ2-1	CASSLVPIGVVSSYNEQFF	TGTGCCAGCAGCTTAGTCCCCATCGGAGTAGTAAGCTCCTACAATGAGCAGTTCTTC
-	TRBD2	TRBV4-1	TRBJ2-1	CASSQASGRWAEQFF	TGCGCCAGCAGCCAAGCTAGCGGGAGGTGGGCTGAGCAGTTCTTC
-	-	TRBV28	TRBJ1-2	CASSFIGGPDYGYTF	TGTGCCAGCAGTTTTATCGGGGGGCCGGATTATGGCTACACCTTC
-	-	TRBV6-5	TRBJ1-5	CASSRQGNQPQHF	TGTGCCAGCAGCAGGCAGGGAAATCAGCCCCAGCATTTT
-	TRBD1	TRBV10-3	TRBJ2-7	CALSDRGQNEQYF	TGTGCCCTTTCGGACAGGGGGCAGAACGAGCAGTACTTC
once	-	TRBV25-1	TRBJ1-2	CASSERGWGYTF	TGTGCCAGCAGTGAACGGGGTTGGGGCTACACCTTC
-	-	TRBV7-3	TRBJ1-5	CASSLARDQPQHF	TGTGCCAGCAGCTTAGCCAGGGATCAGCCCCAGCATTTT
few	TRBD2	TRBV5-1	TRBJ2-7	CASSTVAGGSYEQYF	TGCGCCAGCAGCACTGTAGCGGGAGGGTCCTACGAGCAGTACTTC
-	-	TRBV19	TRBJ1-2	CASSIDLTYGYTF	TGTGCCAGTAGTATAGATCTGACTTATGGCTACACCTTC
few	TRBD2	TRBV9	TRBJ2-2	CASSPRLAEPAGELFF	TGTGCCAGCAGCCCCCGACTAGCGGAGCCAGCCGGGGAGCTGTTTTTT
-	-	TRBV7-2	TRBJ1-1	CASSLQGGITEAFF	TGTGCCAGCAGCTTACAGGGCGGAATCACTGAAGCTTTCTTT
-	-	TRBV2	TRBJ2-7	CASNQGYEQYF	TGTGCCAGCAACCAGGGGTACGAGCAGTACTTC
-	TRBD2	TRBV4-3	TRBJ2-7	CASSRRGGLFYEQYF	TGCGCCAGCAGCCGGCGGGGGGGACTATTCTACGAGCAGTACTTC
-	-	TRBV15	TRBJ2-7	CATSVGPGAYEQYF	TGTGCCACCAGCGTCGGGCCAGGGGCCTACGAGCAGTACTTC
once	TRBD1	TRBV19	TRBJ1-2	CASSDRDRANGYTF	TGTGCCAGTAGTGACCGGGACAGGGCGAATGGCTACACCTTC
-	-	TRBV5-1	TRBJ1-3	CASSTFFPGGGNTIYF	TGCGCCAGCAGCACATTTTTTCCCGGCGGTGGAAACACCATATATTTT
-	-	TRBV29-1	TRBJ2-7	CSVEVPGSRYEQYF	TGCAGCGTTGAAGTCCCAGGATCCAGGTACGAGCAGTACTTC